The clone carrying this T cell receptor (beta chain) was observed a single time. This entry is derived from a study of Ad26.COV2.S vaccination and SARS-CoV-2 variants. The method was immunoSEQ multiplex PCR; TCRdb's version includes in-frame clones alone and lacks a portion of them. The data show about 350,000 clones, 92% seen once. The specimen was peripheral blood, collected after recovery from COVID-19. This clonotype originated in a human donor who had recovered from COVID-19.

CDR3 nucleotides: TGCAGCACCCAGCCAGGGTACAATGAGCAGTTCTTC. Translating it yields CSTQPGYNEQFF. V is TRBV29-1 and J is TRBJ2-1, with D tentatively TRBD1 (5 bases). This CDR3 region has 12 residues. V dropped 8 bases and J dropped 4 bases, with 12 bases sitting between them. CDR1 and CDR2 from the germline V gene are SQVTM and ANQGSEA.